One T cell receptor (beta chain) is described in this entry. The antigen remains undetermined. Germline lookup yields CDR1 LGHNA and CDR2 YSLEER. This CDR3 is 14 amino acids long. Between the trimmed V and J ends, which lost 0 bases and 2 bases, there was a span of 8 bases. This sample was included in a study of OX40 agonist ivuxolimab in advanced cancers. Looking at the study overall: Each dose-escalation patient presented with hepatocellular carcinoma, melanoma, renal cell or head and neck cancer. Among those enrolled, mean age was approximately 62 years (range roughly 23 to 90) and 70% to 85% were male. Findings and limits, study-wide: Partial responders dosed at 0.1-3.0 mg/kg displayed clonal expansion ranking among the lowest. CD4+ and CD8+ T cells in blood underwent clonal expansion by week 6 at 0.1 to 3.0 mg/kg.

The method was immunoSEQ multiplex PCR; TCRdb's version includes in-frame clones alone and lacks a portion of them. The data hold some 66,000 clones, with around nine tenths observed a single time. Sequences were derived from CD4+ or CD8+ T cells sorted from blood, sampled in a trial of the OX40 agonist ivuxolimab. J is TRBJ2-7 and V is TRBV4-3, with D possibly TRBD1 on 6 matching bases. The source of this sequence is an adult with an advanced solid tumor such as melanoma, head and neck, liver or kidney cancer. CDR3 sequence reads: CASSQEQGPYEQYF. CDR3 bases: TGCGCCAGCAGCCAAGAACAGGGCCCCTACGAGCAGTACTTC.